This TCR beta chain is drawn from a study of cytomegalovirus exposure and HLA in healthy donors. Background on the study: Out of several hundred genotyped donors, around 80% belonged to the Caucasian-associated ancestry cluster.

The PCR made use of 60 Vbeta and 13 Jbeta primers. The data were produced by immunoSEQ multiplex PCR, yet TCRdb's version contains in-frame clones alone and is incomplete. The sample shows over 45,000 clones, 75% to 85% of them seen only once. This CDR3 has 15 amino acids. V was clipped by 2 bases and J by 4 bases, with 12 bases between them. Germline loops: CDR1 SGHTA, CDR2 FQGNSA. Healthy bone marrow donors formed the donor group. The receptor was derived from a man under 40 in good health and CMV-seronegative. Sequences were obtained from PBMCs. The chain employs TRBV7-2 and TRBJ1-3, with D perhaps TRBD1 (6 bases). In nucleotides, the CDR3 is TGTGCCAGCAGCTTATTAGGGGGTATCGGAAACACCATATATTTT. It codes for CASSLLGGIGNTIYF.